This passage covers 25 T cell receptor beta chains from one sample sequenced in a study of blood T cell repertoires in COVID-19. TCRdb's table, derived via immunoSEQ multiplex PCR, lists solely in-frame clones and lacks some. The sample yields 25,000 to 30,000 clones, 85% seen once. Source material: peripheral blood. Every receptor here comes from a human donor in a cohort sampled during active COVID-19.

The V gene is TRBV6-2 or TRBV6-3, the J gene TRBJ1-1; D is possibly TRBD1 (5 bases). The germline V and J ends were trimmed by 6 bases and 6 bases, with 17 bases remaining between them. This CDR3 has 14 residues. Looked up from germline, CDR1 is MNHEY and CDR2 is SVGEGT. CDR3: CASSLDTYRPEAFF. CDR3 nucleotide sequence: TGTGCCAGCAGCTTGGACACCTACAGGCCTGAAGCTTTCTTT.

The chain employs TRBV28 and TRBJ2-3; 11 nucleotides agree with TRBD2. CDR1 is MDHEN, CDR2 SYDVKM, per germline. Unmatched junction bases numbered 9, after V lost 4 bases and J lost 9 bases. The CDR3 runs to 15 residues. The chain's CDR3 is CASSSLTTSGGTQYF. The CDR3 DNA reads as TGTGCCAGCAGTTCCCTCACTACTAGCGGGGGAACGCAGTATTTT.

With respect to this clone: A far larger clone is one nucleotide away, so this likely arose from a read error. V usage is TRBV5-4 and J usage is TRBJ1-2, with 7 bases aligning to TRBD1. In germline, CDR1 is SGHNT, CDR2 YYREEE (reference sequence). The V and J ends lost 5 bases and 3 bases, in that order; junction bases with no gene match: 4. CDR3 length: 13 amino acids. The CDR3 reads CASRPGTDYGYTF. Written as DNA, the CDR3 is TGTGCCAGCAGACCCGGGACAGACTATGGCTACACCTTC.

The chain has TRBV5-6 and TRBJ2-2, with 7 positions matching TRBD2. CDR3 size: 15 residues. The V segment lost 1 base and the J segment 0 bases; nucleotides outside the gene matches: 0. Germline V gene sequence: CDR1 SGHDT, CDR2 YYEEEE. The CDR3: CASSLRGANTGELFF. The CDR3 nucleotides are TGTGCCAGCAGCTTGCGGGGGGCGAACACCGGGGAGCTGTTTTTT.

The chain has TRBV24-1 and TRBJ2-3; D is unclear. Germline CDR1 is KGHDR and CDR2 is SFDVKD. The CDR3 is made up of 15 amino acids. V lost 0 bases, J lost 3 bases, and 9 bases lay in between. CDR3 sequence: CATSDLQTGTDTQYF. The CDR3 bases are TGTGCCACCAGTGATTTGCAGACTGGGACAGATACGCAGTATTTT.

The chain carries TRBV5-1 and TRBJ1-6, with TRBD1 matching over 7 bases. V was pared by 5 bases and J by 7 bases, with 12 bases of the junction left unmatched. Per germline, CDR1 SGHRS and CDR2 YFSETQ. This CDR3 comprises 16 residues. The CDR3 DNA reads TGCGCCAGCAGTCAACAGGGGCCAACTGAAAATTCACCCCTCCACTTT. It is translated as CASSQQGPTENSPLHF.

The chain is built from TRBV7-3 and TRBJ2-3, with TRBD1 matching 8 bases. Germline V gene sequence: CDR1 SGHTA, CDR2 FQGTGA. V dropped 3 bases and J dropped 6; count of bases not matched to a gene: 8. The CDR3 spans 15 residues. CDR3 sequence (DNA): TGTGCCAGCAGCTTCTGGACAGGGACCTTCGATACGCAGTATTTT. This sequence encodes CASSFWTGTFDTQYF.

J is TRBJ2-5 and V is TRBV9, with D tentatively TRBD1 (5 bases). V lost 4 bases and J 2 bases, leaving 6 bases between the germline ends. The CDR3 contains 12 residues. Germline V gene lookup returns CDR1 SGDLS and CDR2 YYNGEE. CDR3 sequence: CASSRTQETQYF. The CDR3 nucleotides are TGTGCCAGCAGCCGGACACAAGAGACCCAGTACTTC.

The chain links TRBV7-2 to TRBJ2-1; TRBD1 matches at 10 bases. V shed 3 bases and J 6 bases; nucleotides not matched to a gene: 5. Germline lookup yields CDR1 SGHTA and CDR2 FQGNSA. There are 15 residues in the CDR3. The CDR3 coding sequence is TGTGCCAGCAGCTTCCGACAGGGGGCATTCAATGAGCAGTTCTTC. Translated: CASSFRQGAFNEQFF. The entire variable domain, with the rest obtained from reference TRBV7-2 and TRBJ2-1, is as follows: GAGVSQSPSNKVTEKGKDVELRCDPISGHTALYWYRQSLGQGLEFLIYFQGNSAPDKSGLPSDRFSAERTGGSVSTLTIQRTQQEDSAVYLCASSFRQGAFNEQFFGPGTRLTVL.

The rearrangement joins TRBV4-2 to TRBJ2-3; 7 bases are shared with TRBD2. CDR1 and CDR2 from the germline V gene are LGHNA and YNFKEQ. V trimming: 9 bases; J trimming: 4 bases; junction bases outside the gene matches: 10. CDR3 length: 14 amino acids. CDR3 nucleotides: TGTGCCAGTAGTCCGGGCGGGGGTTCAGATACGCAGTATTTT. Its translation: CASSPGGGSDTQYF.

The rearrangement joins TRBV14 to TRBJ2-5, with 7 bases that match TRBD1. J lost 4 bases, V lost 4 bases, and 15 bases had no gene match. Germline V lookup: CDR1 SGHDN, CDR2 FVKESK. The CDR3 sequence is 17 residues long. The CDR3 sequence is CASSLSRLLTGSETQYF. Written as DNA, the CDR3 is TGTGCCAGCAGCCTCTCCCGCCTCCTGACAGGGTCAGAGACCCAGTACTTC.

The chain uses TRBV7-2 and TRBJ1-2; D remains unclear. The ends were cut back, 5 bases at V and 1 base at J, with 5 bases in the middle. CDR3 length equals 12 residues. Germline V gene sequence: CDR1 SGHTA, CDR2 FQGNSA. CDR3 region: CASSAVNYGYTF. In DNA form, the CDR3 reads TGTGCCAGCAGCGCAGTTAACTATGGCTACACCTTC. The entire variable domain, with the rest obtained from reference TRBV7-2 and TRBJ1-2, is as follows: GAGVSQSPSNKVTEKGKDVELRCDPISGHTALYWYRQSLGQGLEFLIYFQGNSAPDKSGLPSDRFSAERTGGSVSTLTIQRTQQEDSAVYLCASSAVNYGYTFGSGTRLTVV.

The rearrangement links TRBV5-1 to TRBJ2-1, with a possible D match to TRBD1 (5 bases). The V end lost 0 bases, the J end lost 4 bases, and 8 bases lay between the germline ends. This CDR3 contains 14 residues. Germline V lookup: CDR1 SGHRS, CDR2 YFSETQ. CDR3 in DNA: TGCGCCAGCAGCTTGGGGGGCGCTTACAATGAGCAGTTCTTC. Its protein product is CASSLGGAYNEQFF.

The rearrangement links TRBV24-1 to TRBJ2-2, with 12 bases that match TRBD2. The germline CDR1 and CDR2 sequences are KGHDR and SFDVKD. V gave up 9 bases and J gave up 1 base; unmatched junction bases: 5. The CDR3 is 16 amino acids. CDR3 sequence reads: CATALAGGGNTGELFF. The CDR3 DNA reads TGTGCCACCGCACTAGCGGGGGGCGGGAACACCGGGGAGCTGTTTTTT.

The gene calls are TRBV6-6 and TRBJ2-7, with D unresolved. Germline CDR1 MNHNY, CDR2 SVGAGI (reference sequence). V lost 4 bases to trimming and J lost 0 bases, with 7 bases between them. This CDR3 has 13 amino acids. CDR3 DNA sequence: TGTGCCAGCAGTTTCGTCAGCTCCTACGAGCAGTACTTC. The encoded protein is CASSFVSSYEQYF.

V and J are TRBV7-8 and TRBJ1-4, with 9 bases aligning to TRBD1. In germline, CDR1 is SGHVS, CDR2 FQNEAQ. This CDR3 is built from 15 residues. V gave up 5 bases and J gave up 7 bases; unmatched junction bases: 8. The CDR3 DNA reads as TGTGCCAGCAGCGTCAACAGGGGGCGAAGTGAAAAACTGTTTTTT. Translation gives CASSVNRGRSEKLFF. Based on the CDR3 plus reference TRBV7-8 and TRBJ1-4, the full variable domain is GAGVSQSPRYKVAKRGQDVALRCDPISGHVSLFWYQQALGQGPEFLTYFQNEAQLDKSGLPSDRFFAERPEGSVSTLKIQRTQQEDSAVYLCASSVNRGRSEKLFFGSGTQLSVL.

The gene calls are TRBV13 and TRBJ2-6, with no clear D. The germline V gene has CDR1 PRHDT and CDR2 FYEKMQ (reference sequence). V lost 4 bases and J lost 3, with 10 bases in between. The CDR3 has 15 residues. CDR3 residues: CASSSAGFGANVLTF. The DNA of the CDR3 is TGTGCCAGCAGCTCCGCAGGCTTTGGGGCCAACGTCCTGACTTTC.

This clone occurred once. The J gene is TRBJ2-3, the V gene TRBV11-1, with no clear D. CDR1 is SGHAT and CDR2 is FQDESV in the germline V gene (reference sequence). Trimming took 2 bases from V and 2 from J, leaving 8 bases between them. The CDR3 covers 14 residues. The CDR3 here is CASSLQATTDTQYF. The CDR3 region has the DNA TGTGCCAGCAGCTTACAGGCGACCACAGATACGCAGTATTTT.

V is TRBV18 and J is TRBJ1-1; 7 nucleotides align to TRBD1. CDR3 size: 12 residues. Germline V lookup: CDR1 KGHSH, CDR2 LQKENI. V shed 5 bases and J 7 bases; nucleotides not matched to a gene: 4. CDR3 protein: CASSSNRGEAFF. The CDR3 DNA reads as TGTGCCAGCTCATCCAACAGGGGTGAAGCTTTCTTT.

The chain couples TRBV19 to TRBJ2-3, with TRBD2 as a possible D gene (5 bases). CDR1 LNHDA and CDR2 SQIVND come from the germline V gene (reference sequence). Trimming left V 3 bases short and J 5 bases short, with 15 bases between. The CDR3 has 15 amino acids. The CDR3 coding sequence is TGTGCCAGTAGTATTGCCTCCGGTGGGAGAGATACGCAGTATTTT. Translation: CASSIASGGRDTQYF.

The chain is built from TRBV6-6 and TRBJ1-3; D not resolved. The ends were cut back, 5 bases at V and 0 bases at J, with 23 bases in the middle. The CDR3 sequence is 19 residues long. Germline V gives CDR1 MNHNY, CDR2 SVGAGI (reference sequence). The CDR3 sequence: CASSPGRFIAGDSGNTIYF. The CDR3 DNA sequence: TGTGCCAGCAGTCCCGGGCGCTTTATTGCCGGGGACTCTGGAAACACCATATATTTT.

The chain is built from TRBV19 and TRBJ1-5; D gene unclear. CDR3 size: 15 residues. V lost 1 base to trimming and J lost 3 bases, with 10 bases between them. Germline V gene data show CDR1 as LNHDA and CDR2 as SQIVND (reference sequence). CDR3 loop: CASSIAGGFNQPQHF. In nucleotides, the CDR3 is TGTGCCAGTAGTATAGCAGGAGGGTTCAATCAGCCCCAGCATTTT. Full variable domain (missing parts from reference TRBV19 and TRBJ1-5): DGGITQSPKYLFRKEGQNVTLSCEQNLNHDAMYWYRQDPGQGLRLIYYSQIVNDFQKGDIAEGYSVSREKKESFPLTVTSAQKNPTAFYLCASSIAGGFNQPQHFGDGTRLSIL.

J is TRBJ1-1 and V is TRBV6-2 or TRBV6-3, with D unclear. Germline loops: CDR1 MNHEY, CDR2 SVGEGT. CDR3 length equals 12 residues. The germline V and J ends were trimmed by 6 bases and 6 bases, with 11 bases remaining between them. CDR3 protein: CASSPRRAEAFF. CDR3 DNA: TGTGCCAGCAGCCCCCGGAGGGCTGAAGCTTTCTTT.

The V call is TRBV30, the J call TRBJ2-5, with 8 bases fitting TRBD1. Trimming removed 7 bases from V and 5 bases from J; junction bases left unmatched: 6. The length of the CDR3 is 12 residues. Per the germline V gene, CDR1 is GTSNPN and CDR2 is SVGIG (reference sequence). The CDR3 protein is CALSGGRETQYF. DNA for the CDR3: TGTGCCTTGTCAGGGGGCAGGGAGACCCAGTACTTC. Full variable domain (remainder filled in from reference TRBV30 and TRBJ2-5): SQTIHQWPATLVQPVGSPLSLECTVEGTSNPNLYWYRQAAGRGLQLLFYSVGIGQISSEVPQNLSASRPQDRQFILSSKKLLLSDSGFYLCALSGGRETQYFGPGTRLLVL.

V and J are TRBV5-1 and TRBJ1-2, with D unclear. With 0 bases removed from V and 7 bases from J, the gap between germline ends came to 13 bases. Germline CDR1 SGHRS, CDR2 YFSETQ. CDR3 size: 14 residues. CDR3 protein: CASSLDWAARGYTF. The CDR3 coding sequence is TGCGCCAGCAGCTTGGACTGGGCAGCCCGTGGCTACACCTTC.